This T cell receptor beta chain was profiled in a study of blood T cell repertoires in COVID-19 (dated by TCRdb to 2018 to 2020). About the full investigation: Samples covering the acute and convalescent phases of COVID-19 were provided by collaborators in the United States, Italy and Spain. The material from the prospective study consisted of cDNA or gDNA derived from T cells, B-cell-depleted T cells, or PBMCs. The dataset comprised deeply sampled blood TCRbeta repertoires from subjects exposed to, actively infected with, or recovered from COVID-19. The repertoires were made available in a free public database intended to serve as a resource for research on the immune response to SARS-CoV-2. The samples were drawn from two sources: the first 160 participants of the ongoing ImmuneRACE study, and 950 to 1,500 subjects contributed by 6 global collaborators. Sample metadata almost always included a de-identified subject ID, COVID-19 status, age in years and sex. HLA class I and class II types, where available, came from metadata supplied by the sample provider rather than from assay-based typing.

TCRbeta CDR3 regions were amplified from genomic DNA using the immunoSEQ Assay, a bias-controlled multiplex PCR. Regarding the original processing steps: The number of nucleated cells in each sample was estimated from the amplification of reference gene primers within the assay. To quantify the absolute abundance of each unique TCRbeta CDR3 rearrangement, sequence reads were collapsed and filtered. Productive Simpson clonality was computed per sample as the square root of Simpson's diversity index over productive rearrangements. This is the immuneACCESS table as TCRdb keeps it, with only in-frame sequences that have V and J called. A part of the clones is gone; compared with another copy, unresolved V genes explain less than half, and the rest is unexplained. V and J calls and clone size are given by that table; D and trimming were obtained from the DNA. Present in this sample are a few hundred thousand clones, approximately 87% of which were seen just once. The top ten clonotypes cover roughly a tenth of the sample.

The full study reports these points: Clinical and demographic metadata were provided uncurated, with the amount varying by source and participant.

Participants in the prospective study were aged roughly 18 to 100 years, lived in 20 to 30 United States geographic areas, and enrolled through a virtual design. Cohort assignment in the prospective study relied on participant-reported clinical history from a screening survey and a study questionnaire. Recovered participants in ImmuneRACE Cohort 3 were defined by two consecutive negative NP/OP PCR tests, clearance by a healthcare professional, or resolution of symptoms. Each participant in the prospective study had whole blood, serum and a nasopharyngeal or oropharyngeal swab collected by mobile phlebotomists. Over a roughly two-month period, participants in the prospective study had the option of providing additional blood draws and questionnaires. Prospective study blood samples were shipped either frozen or at room temperature before DNA extraction. As concerns this clone: There is no known antigen for this receptor. No much larger clone is present one base from it, and per-base qualities are unavailable.

The receptor was derived from a woman aged 45 to 65 who had recovered from COVID-19. Sequenced: PBMCs or T cells enriched from blood (not recorded which).

The CDR3 sequence is CASSPRGIASGANVLTF. The nucleotide sequence reads TGTGCCAGCAGCCCCAGGGGTATCGCCTCTGGGGCCAACGTCCTGACTTTC. This receptor chain uses TRBV2 and TRBJ2-6; the D region possibly corresponds to TRBD1 (6 bases align). The CDR3, from cysteine to phenylalanine, totals 17 residues. Of all the DNA, just the CDR3 is kept, 51 bases in frame from base 1. The germline V gene specifies SNHLY as CDR1 and FYNNEI as CDR2. Trimming at the junction amounts to 6 bases on V and 0 bases on J, and the germline ends lie 15 bases apart.